This T cell receptor beta chain originates from a study of T cell repertoires in cytomegalovirus infection. Study information: CMV infection together with matching HLA type was indicated by public TCR beta signatures. Findings and limits, study-wide: Dominant in the ex vivo response were TCR beta clonotypes restricted by HLA-C and specific for CMV.

Via MiXCR, TCRdb re-called the reads, giving one row per CDR3 protein. This sample has around 260,000 distinct CDR3 sequences, with about 25% found just once. Of note for this clonotype: The target antigen is unknown.

The V gene lost 2 bases and the J gene lost 11 bases, with 21 bases spanning the gap. CDR3 length: 15 amino acids. Germline lookup yields CDR1 LGHNA and CDR2 YSLEER. The rearrangement uses TRBV4-3 and TRBJ1-1; D gene uncertain. This clonotype was obtained from a human donor in good health (CMV status not recorded). Some clones in this sample may be carry-over from other donors' samples. Sequencing was carried out using PBMCs. The CDR3 DNA sequence: TGCGCCAGCAGCCAAACCTCGGGAGGGATCTATGACGCTTTCTTT. Translation: CASSQTSGGIYDAFF.